These T cell receptor beta chains were read from a single sample in a study of T cell repertoires in cytomegalovirus infection. Which antigens these TCRs recognize remains unknown. TCRdb redid the calling of the reads with MiXCR, one entry per CDR3 protein. This sample has some 920,000 distinct CDR3 sequences, with around 30% found just once. Sequencing was performed on cultured CD8+ T cells from PBMCs, taken from culture after CMV antigen stimulation. The receptors shown here come from a human donor in good health (CMV status not recorded). Some clones in this sample may be carry-over from other donors' samples. Each CDR3 is given with its conserved first and last residue. The D gene is left open where the match is weak. Clone size, where shown, is once, few, many, or a class for clones that have expanded.

CDR3nt: TGTGCCAGCAGCCAAGATCGTGGGATCCGAGGGACGTTGCACAATGAGCAGTTCTTC
CDR3aa: CASSQDRGIRGTLHNEQFF
j_gene: TRBJ2-1
d_gene: NA
v_gene: TRBV3-1
abundance: many

CDR3nt: TGTGCCAGCAGTTACTTAAGCGGGGTGAACACTGAAGCTTTCTTT
CDR3aa: CASSYLSGVNTEAFF
j_gene: TRBJ1-1
d_gene: NA
v_gene: TRBV6-2/TRBV6-3
abundance: few

CDR3nt: TGTGCCAGCAGCACAGACTCTTATGGCTACACCTTC
CDR3aa: CASSTDSYGYTF
j_gene: TRBJ1-2
d_gene: NA
v_gene: TRBV2
abundance: NA

CDR3nt: TGCGCCAGCAGCCAAAAGGGACATCCAAACACCGGGGAGCTGTTTTTT
CDR3aa: CASSQKGHPNTGELFF
j_gene: TRBJ2-2
d_gene: NA
v_gene: TRBV4-1
abundance: many

CDR3nt: TGTGCCAGCAGCCCCGTTGGGACCGCCGGGGAGCTGTTTTTT
CDR3aa: CASSPVGTAGELFF
j_gene: TRBJ2-2
d_gene: NA
v_gene: TRBV7-6
abundance: many

CDR3nt: TGTGCCAGCAGTTTATCGTACGGATACACTGAAGCTTTCTTT
CDR3aa: CASSLSYGYTEAFF
j_gene: TRBJ1-1
d_gene: NA
v_gene: TRBV27
abundance: few

CDR3nt: TGTGCCAGCAGCTCGCCGGGAGGAGTAGGCGACACTGAAGCTTTCTTT
CDR3aa: CASSSPGGVGDTEAFF
j_gene: TRBJ1-1
d_gene: NA
v_gene: TRBV7-8
abundance: many

CDR3nt: TGTGCCACCAGGGCCGGTCAAGAGACCCAGTACTTC
CDR3aa: CATRAGQETQYF
j_gene: TRBJ2-5
d_gene: NA
v_gene: TRBV15
abundance: NA

CDR3nt: TGTGCCAGCAGCCAAGGAGGGGGCAAAAACATTCAGCACTTC
CDR3aa: CASSQGGGKNIQHF
j_gene: TRBJ2-4
d_gene: TRBD1
v_gene: TRBV14
abundance: once

CDR3nt: TGCGCCAGCAGCCAAGATTGGAGGATCCTATATGGCTACACCTTC
CDR3aa: CASSQDWRILYGYTF
j_gene: TRBJ1-2
d_gene: NA
v_gene: TRBV4-1
abundance: few

CDR3nt: TGCAGTGCTAAATCCGGGGCCAACGTCCTGACTTTC
CDR3aa: CSAKSGANVLTF
j_gene: TRBJ2-6
d_gene: NA
v_gene: TRBV20-1
abundance: NA

CDR3nt: TGTGCCAGCAGTTATACCTACAATGAGCAGTTCTTC
CDR3aa: CASSYTYNEQFF
j_gene: TRBJ2-1
d_gene: NA
v_gene: TRBV6-6
abundance: few

CDR3nt: TGCGCCAGCAGCTCGCCACAGGGCTCTGGAAACACCATATATTTT
CDR3aa: CASSSPQGSGNTIYF
j_gene: TRBJ1-3
d_gene: NA
v_gene: TRBV4-1
abundance: NA

CDR3nt: TGTGCCAGCGGATCCACAGGGGGCGAAGAGACCCAGTACTTC
CDR3aa: CASGSTGGEETQYF
j_gene: TRBJ2-5
d_gene: TRBD1
v_gene: TRBV28
abundance: NA

CDR3nt: TGTGCCAGCAGCTTTCTGGGGGAAGGATTCAATCAGCCCCAGCATTTT
CDR3aa: CASSFLGEGFNQPQHF
j_gene: TRBJ1-5
d_gene: NA
v_gene: TRBV13
abundance: once

CDR3nt: TGTGCCAGCAGCTTAGACGGAAGAATAGATCAGCCCCAGCATTTT
CDR3aa: CASSLDGRIDQPQHF
j_gene: TRBJ1-5
d_gene: NA
v_gene: TRBV7-8
abundance: many

CDR3nt: TGTGCCAGCAGTTTAGCGTGGCTTAGCAATCAGCCCCAGCATTTT
CDR3aa: CASSLAWLSNQPQHF
j_gene: TRBJ1-5
d_gene: NA
v_gene: TRBV12-3/TRBV12-4
abundance: few

CDR3nt: TGTGCCAGTAGCCCCGGACAGGCGATCTCTGGAAACACCATATATTTT
CDR3aa: CASSPGQAISGNTIYF
j_gene: TRBJ1-3
d_gene: TRBD1
v_gene: TRBV19
abundance: NA

CDR3nt: TGTGCCAGCAGTTACTCAGACAACAATGAGCAGTTCTTC
CDR3aa: CASSYSDNNEQFF
j_gene: TRBJ2-1
d_gene: NA
v_gene: TRBV6-8
abundance: NA

CDR3nt: TGTGCCAGCAGCCTAGCACAGGGTACTAATGAAAAACTGTTTTTT
CDR3aa: CASSLAQGTNEKLFF
j_gene: TRBJ1-4
d_gene: NA
v_gene: TRBV7-3
abundance: NA

CDR3nt: TGTGCCAGCAGCTTAGAACAGGTTGAACATGGAGATACGCAGTATTTT
CDR3aa: CASSLEQVEHGDTQYF
j_gene: TRBJ2-3
d_gene: NA
v_gene: TRBV7-6
abundance: many

CDR3nt: TGTGCCAGCAGCCAAGAGGCGGGGGCAACCTACGAGCAGTACTTC
CDR3aa: CASSQEAGATYEQYF
j_gene: TRBJ2-7
d_gene: NA
v_gene: TRBV7-6
abundance: NA

CDR3nt: TGTGCCAGCCAGGGAGGGCCCTACGAGCAGTACTTC
CDR3aa: CASQGGPYEQYF
j_gene: TRBJ2-7
d_gene: TRBD2
v_gene: TRBV2
abundance: few

CDR3nt: TGTGCCAGCAGCTTAGCTGGGGCTAGCGCAGACAATGAGCAGTTCTTC
CDR3aa: CASSLAGASADNEQFF
j_gene: TRBJ2-1
d_gene: NA
v_gene: TRBV7-8
abundance: NA

CDR3nt: TGTGCCAGCAGCCCTGTCGGGCGGACCGGGGAGCTGTTTTTT
CDR3aa: CASSPVGRTGELFF
j_gene: TRBJ2-2
d_gene: NA
v_gene: TRBV12-3/TRBV12-4
abundance: many

CDR3nt: TGTGCCAGCAGTTACTCGGGGACTAGCGGGGGTAATACGCAGTATTTT
CDR3aa: CASSYSGTSGGNTQYF
j_gene: TRBJ2-3
d_gene: TRBD2
v_gene: TRBV6-6
abundance: many

CDR3nt: TGCGCCAGCAGTCTAAGAGACAGGGGACACACTGAAGCTTTCTTT
CDR3aa: CASSLRDRGHTEAFF
j_gene: TRBJ1-1
d_gene: TRBD1
v_gene: TRBV23-1
abundance: NA

CDR3nt: TGTGCCAGCAGTTACGGGACAGGGGCCGGGATCTCTGGAAACACCATATATTTT
CDR3aa: CASSYGTGAGISGNTIYF
j_gene: TRBJ1-3
d_gene: TRBD1
v_gene: TRBV6-5
abundance: NA

CDR3nt: TGTGCCAGCAGTGAACCGGGGGTATCTGAAGCTTTCTTT
CDR3aa: CASSEPGVSEAFF
j_gene: TRBJ1-1
d_gene: NA
v_gene: TRBV25-1
abundance: NA

CDR3nt: TGTGCCAGCAGCCACAGCTTACTAGGGGGCGAGCAGTACTTC
CDR3aa: CASSHSLLGGEQYF
j_gene: TRBJ2-7
d_gene: NA
v_gene: TRBV7-9
abundance: few

CDR3nt: TGCAGTGCTAGCGGATCAGCAGGGGCTAGCAATCAGCCCCAGCATTTT
CDR3aa: CSASGSAGASNQPQHF
j_gene: TRBJ1-5
d_gene: NA
v_gene: TRBV20-1
abundance: NA

CDR3nt: TGTGCCAGCAGCTTCAGAGTCGACGGGGAGCTGTTTTTT
CDR3aa: CASSFRVDGELFF
j_gene: TRBJ2-2
d_gene: NA
v_gene: TRBV7-9
abundance: few

CDR3nt: TGCAGCGTTGCCGGGGGGCCCTTGAACACCGGGGAGCTGTTTTTT
CDR3aa: CSVAGGPLNTGELFF
j_gene: TRBJ2-2
d_gene: NA
v_gene: TRBV29-1
abundance: few

CDR3nt: TGTGCCAGCAGCCAAACCACAGGGGCCACTGAAGCTTTCTTT
CDR3aa: CASSQTTGATEAFF
j_gene: TRBJ1-1
d_gene: TRBD1
v_gene: TRBV3-1
abundance: many

CDR3nt: TGCGCCAGCAGTGAGTCCAGAGGGACGGGGGGATCCTACAATGAGCAGTTCTTC
CDR3aa: CASSESRGTGGSYNEQFF
j_gene: TRBJ2-1
d_gene: TRBD2
v_gene: TRBV10-2
abundance: NA

CDR3nt: TGTGCCAGCAGGTTTTCCTTACAGACACCACAAGAGACCCAGTACTTC
CDR3aa: CASRFSLQTPQETQYF
j_gene: TRBJ2-5
d_gene: NA
v_gene: TRBV2
abundance: once

CDR3nt: TGTGCCAGCAGTTACCGTTGGGATGCGGATGAGCAGTTCTTC
CDR3aa: CASSYRWDADEQFF
j_gene: TRBJ2-1
d_gene: NA
v_gene: TRBV6-5
abundance: NA

CDR3nt: TGTGCCAGCTCACCACCGGCCTTATCGGGAGGGCTTGGCGGCTACACCTTC
CDR3aa: CASSPPALSGGLGGYTF
j_gene: TRBJ1-2
d_gene: NA
v_gene: TRBV18
abundance: many

CDR3nt: TGTGCCAGCAGCTTATTTCGGGTTGGCGGGGAGCTGTTTTTT
CDR3aa: CASSLFRVGGELFF
j_gene: TRBJ2-2
d_gene: NA
v_gene: TRBV7-8
abundance: many

CDR3nt: TGTGCCAGCTCATTCTACAGGAACGGAGCCACAGATACGCAGTATTTT
CDR3aa: CASSFYRNGATDTQYF
j_gene: TRBJ2-3
d_gene: NA
v_gene: TRBV18
abundance: NA

CDR3nt: TGTGCCAGCAGCTCCCCCTTACCGTATGCTAATGAAAAACTGTTTTTT
CDR3aa: CASSSPLPYANEKLFF
j_gene: TRBJ1-4
d_gene: NA
v_gene: TRBV7-9
abundance: NA

CDR3nt: TGCGCCAGCAGCCAAGACCCGGGGACAGGGGGCAATGAGCAGTTCTTC
CDR3aa: CASSQDPGTGGNEQFF
j_gene: TRBJ2-1
d_gene: TRBD1
v_gene: TRBV4-3
abundance: NA

CDR3nt: TGTGCCAGCAGTTACTCAAGGGCAGGAGGAGATACGCAGTATTTT
CDR3aa: CASSYSRAGGDTQYF
j_gene: TRBJ2-3
d_gene: NA
v_gene: TRBV6-2/TRBV6-3
abundance: NA

CDR3nt: TGTGCCAGTAGTATTACAGGGGCAGATACGCAGTATTTT
CDR3aa: CASSITGADTQYF
j_gene: TRBJ2-3
d_gene: TRBD1
v_gene: TRBV19
abundance: NA

CDR3nt: TGTGCCAGCAGTCCCAGACTAGCGGGGACCCTAGATACGCAGTATTTT
CDR3aa: CASSPRLAGTLDTQYF
j_gene: TRBJ2-3
d_gene: TRBD2
v_gene: TRBV12-3/TRBV12-4
abundance: NA